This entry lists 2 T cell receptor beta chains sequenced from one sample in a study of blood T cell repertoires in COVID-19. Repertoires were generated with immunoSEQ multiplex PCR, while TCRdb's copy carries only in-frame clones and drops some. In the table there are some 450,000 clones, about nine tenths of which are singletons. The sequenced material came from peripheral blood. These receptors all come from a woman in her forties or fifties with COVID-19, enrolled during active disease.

The CDR3 sequence is CASSVGGSQHF. The CDR3 DNA sequence: TGTGCCAGCAGTGTTGGCGGGTCCCAGCATTTT. The rearrangement joins TRBV2 to TRBJ1-5; D is unclear. Trimming took off 4 bases at V and 11 bases at J, with 9 bases between the two ends. CDR3 size: 11 residues. Germline V lookup: CDR1 SNHLY, CDR2 FYNNEI.

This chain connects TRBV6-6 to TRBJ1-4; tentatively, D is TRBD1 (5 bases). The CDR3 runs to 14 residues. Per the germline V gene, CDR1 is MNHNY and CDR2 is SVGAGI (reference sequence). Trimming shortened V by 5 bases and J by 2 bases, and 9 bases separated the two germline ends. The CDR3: CASSGGTTNEKLFF. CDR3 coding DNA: TGTGCCAGCAGTGGAGGGACGACTAATGAAAAACTGTTTTTT.